The 21 T cell receptor beta chains below all came from one sample that was sequenced in a study of cytomegalovirus exposure and HLA in healthy donors (TCRdb year 2017). Library preparation used the immunoSEQ multiplex PCR assay. The multiplex PCR relied on a mix of 60 forward primers for TCR Vbeta segments and 13 reverse primers for TCR Jbeta segments. Entries here come from immuneACCESS through TCRdb and include only in-frame sequences with V and J called. Some clones fail to appear in such tables; in the studies checked, an unresolved V gene covers under half of the shortfall, and the cause of the remainder is unknown. The sample table records around 70,000 clones; approximately 78% of these occur just once. Of the sample, 3% falls within the top ten clones. Sequenced sample: PBMCs. The receptors derive from a girl under 18 in good health and CMV-seropositive.

Only one count was recorded for this clone. The CDR3 is CASSKLRGTGANVLTF. The CDR3 DNA sequence: TGTGCCAGCAGCAAACTTCGAGGAACTGGGGCCAACGTCCTGACTTTC. The rearrangement links TRBV21-1 to TRBJ2-6; the table's D gene call, TRBD2, was not cross checked with the DNA. TRBV21-1 is termed a pseudogene. The CDR3 extends over 16 amino acids.

V usage is TRBV28 and J usage is TRBJ1-2; weak D call: TRBD1 (5 bases). CDR1 is MDHEN and CDR2 is SYDVKM in the germline V gene. The ends were cut back, 6 bases at V and 7 bases at J, with 15 bases in the middle. This CDR3 is 13 amino acids long. Written as DNA, the CDR3 is TGTGCCAGCAGAAGGGGCAGTGGGCCTGGCTACACCTTC. It specifies CASRRGSGPGYTF.

This chain links TRBV28 with TRBJ2-7; TRBD1 is a possible D gene (6 bases). The CDR3 contains 15 residues. Germline V CDR1 and CDR2: MDHEN, SYDVKM. With 1 base removed from V and 9 bases from J, the gap between germline ends came to 19 bases. CDR3 in DNA: TGTGCCAGCAGTTTATCTGGGGGCCATCTCCCTTTGCAGTACTTC. Translating it yields CASSLSGGHLPLQYF.

This clone was seen just once. The CDR3 reads CASSKGTSGGFGELFF. Written as DNA, the CDR3 is TGTGCCAGCAGCAAGGGGACTAGCGGGGGGTTCGGGGAGCTGTTTTTT. The chain combines TRBV5-6 with TRBJ2-2, with TRBD2 identical over 15 bases. The CDR3 totals 16 residues. The germline CDR1 and CDR2 sequences are SGHDT and YYEEEE. The junction had 5 bases not matched to a gene; V was cut back by 4 bases and J by 7 bases.

J is TRBJ2-3 and V is TRBV19; 12 bases map to TRBD2. CDR3 length equals 16 residues. The V gene end was trimmed by 7 bases and the J gene end by 4 bases; junction bases not matched to a gene: 9. The germline gives CDR1 LNHDA, CDR2 SQIVND (reference sequence). This chain's CDR3 is CASTTLAGGVADTQYF. The CDR3 DNA follows: TGTGCCAGTACCACACTAGCGGGAGGCGTCGCAGATACGCAGTATTTT. The full variable domain, completed using reference TRBV19 and TRBJ2-3, is DGGITQSPKYLFRKEGQNVTLSCEQNLNHDAMYWYRQDPGQGLRLIYYSQIVNDFQKGDIAEGYSVSREKKESFPLTVTSAQKNPTAFYLCASTTLAGGVADTQYFGPGTRLTVL.

This clone was detected once. V is TRBV28 and J is TRBJ2-1, with D perhaps matching TRBD2 (5 bases). The CDR3 has 14 residues. CDR1 MDHEN and CDR2 SYDVKM come from the germline V gene. Trimming took 5 bases from V and 6 from J, leaving 14 bases between them. The CDR3 DNA reads TGTGCCAGCAGTCCGGTTCCCGGGATCAATGAGCAGTTCTTC. Translation gives CASSPVPGINEQFF.

V usage is TRBV2 and J usage is TRBJ1-1; 7 bases align to TRBD1. Germline lookup yields CDR1 SNHLY and CDR2 FYNNEI. J was trimmed by 5 bases and V by 2 bases; bases with no gene match: 20. The CDR3 has 19 residues. The DNA of the CDR3 is TGTGCCAGCAGTGAATTTCTCGCCACAGGGGTCGGGGAAGGGACTGAAGCTTTCTTT. It translates to CASSEFLATGVGEGTEAFF.

The rearrangement joins TRBV6-1 to TRBJ1-1, with D hard to call. Deletions cut 3 bases from V and 3 bases from J, with 5 bases between. CDR1 and CDR2 (germline): MNHNS, SASEGT. The CDR3 consists of 12 residues. The CDR3 spells CASSETYTEAFF. The CDR3 nucleotides are TGTGCCAGCAGTGAGACATACACTGAAGCTTTCTTT.

CDR3 nucleotide sequence: TGTGCCAGCGGACAGGGGAACACTGAAGCTTTCTTT. Its protein product is CASGQGNTEAFF. The J gene is TRBJ1-1, the V gene TRBV27, with 8 bases lining up with TRBD1. CDR1 MNHEY and CDR2 SMNVEV come from the germline V gene (reference sequence). The length of the CDR3 is 12 residues. Trimming took 8 bases from V and 1 from J; bases not matched to a gene: 0.

V is TRBV6-6 and J is TRBJ1-5, with no clear D. Germline V CDR1 and CDR2: MNHNY, SVGAGI (reference sequence). Trimming shortened V by 7 bases and J by 5 bases, and 12 bases separated the two germline ends. This CDR3 comprises 13 residues. Written as DNA, the CDR3 is TGTGCCAGCACTAACTCCCCCTATCAGCCCCAGCATTTT. This gives the protein CASTNSPYQPQHF.

This clone turned up a few times. Other DNA sequences in the same sample also yield this CDR3. This chain uses TRBV5-1 with TRBJ1-1; no reliable D call. The germline V and J ends were trimmed by 0 bases and 1 base, with 7 bases remaining between them. The CDR3 length is 14 residues. In germline, CDR1 is SGHRS, CDR2 YFSETQ. CDR3 sequence: CASSLGTANTEAFF. In nucleotides, the CDR3 is TGCGCCAGCAGCTTGGGAACTGCGAACACTGAAGCTTTCTTT.

The chain carries TRBV27 and TRBJ2-7; TRBD2 agrees at 12 bases. The CDR3 has 19 residues. J was trimmed by 6 bases and V by 2 bases; bases with no gene match: 17. Germline CDR1 reads MNHEY; CDR2 reads SMNVEV (reference sequence). CDR3 nucleotide sequence: TGTGCCAGCAGTTTACGCACCCTCGCGACTAGCGGGAGATCGAGCGAGCAGTACTTC. It translates to CASSLRTLATSGRSSEQYF.

The chain combines TRBV2 with TRBJ2-5; D perhaps matches TRBD2 (5 bases). The V gene lost 6 bases and the J gene lost 1 base, with 15 bases spanning the gap. Per germline, CDR1 SNHLY and CDR2 FYNNEI. The CDR3 loop spans 15 amino acids. DNA for the CDR3: TGTGCCAGCAGAAAGAGTCTAGCCCCCCAAGAGACCCAGTACTTC. Its translation is CASRKSLAPQETQYF.

The V gene is TRBV2, the J gene TRBJ1-2, with D perhaps matching TRBD1 (6 bases). Per germline, CDR1 SNHLY and CDR2 FYNNEI. Trimming shortened V by 8 bases and J by 4 bases, and 11 bases separated the two germline ends. CDR3 length equals 12 residues. The CDR3 loop reads CASSPTGYGYTF. CDR3 DNA: TGTGCCAGCTCCCCGACAGGCTATGGCTACACCTTC.

With respect to this clone: A read error may produce the germline difference seen at one junction end. The chain couples TRBV7-7 to TRBJ2-1, with a possible D match to TRBD2 (5 bases). Germline loops: CDR1 SSHAT, CDR2 FNYEAQ (reference sequence). This CDR3 is 17 amino acids long. CDR3 DNA sequence: TGTGCTAGCAGCCAGGCGGCTAGCAAGAGCTCCTACAATGAGCAGTTCTTC. Translating gives CASSQAASKSSYNEQFF.

The rearrangement joins TRBV6-4 to TRBJ2-5; 11 bases line up with TRBD2. The CDR3 is made up of 16 amino acids. V gave up 6 bases and J gave up 0 bases; unmatched junction bases: 6. Germline CDR1 MRHNA, CDR2 SNTAGT. The CDR3 loop reads CASSLPSGGYQETQYF. The CDR3 nucleotides read TGTGCCAGCAGCCTCCCTAGCGGGGGGTACCAAGAGACCCAGTACTTC.

The chain links TRBV28 to TRBJ1-2, with a possible D match to TRBD1 (5 bases). Trimming removed 3 bases from V and 3 bases from J, with 11 bases in between. The length of the CDR3 is 14 residues. Germline V gene sequence: CDR1 MDHEN, CDR2 SYDVKM. This chain's CDR3 is CASSFGRGDYGYTF. In nucleotides, the CDR3 is TGTGCCAGCAGTTTCGGTCGGGGGGACTATGGCTACACCTTC.

The chain uses TRBV5-4 and TRBJ1-3; possible D gene TRBD1, 6 bases. Per germline, CDR1 SGHNT and CDR2 YYREEE (reference sequence). The CDR3 is 16 amino acids. Trimming pared 2 bases from V and 2 bases from J, leaving 14 bases between. The CDR3 DNA reads TGTGCCAGCAGCTTACAGGGAGGGGCGGCTGGAAACACCATATATTTT. As protein: CASSLQGGAAGNTIYF.

This sequence joins TRBV21-1 and TRBJ1-2; the table gives TRBD1 as D, unverified against the DNA. TRBV21-1 is a listed pseudogene. The CDR3 length is 16 residues. The CDR3 coding sequence is TGTGCCAGCAGCACGTCGACCGGGACAGGGGACTCTGGCTACACCTTC. As protein: CASSTSTGTGDSGYTF.

The rearrangement links TRBV9 to TRBJ2-3; 13 nucleotides line up with TRBD2. The CDR3 spans 19 residues. The germline V gene has CDR1 SGDLS and CDR2 YYNGEE. V trimming: 4 bases; J trimming: 2 bases; junction bases outside the gene matches: 13. The CDR3 DNA reads TGTGCCAGCAGCCCCCGCCCCCCGACTAGCGGGAGGATCACAGATACGCAGTATTTT. Its translation: CASSPRPPTSGRITDTQYF.

V usage is TRBV7-6 and J usage is TRBJ2-5; D may be TRBD1 (6 bases). The V gene's germline CDR1 is SGHVS and CDR2 FNYEAQ. This CDR3 is 13 amino acids long. The ends were cut back, 1 base at V and 3 bases at J, with 6 bases in the middle. The CDR3 coding sequence is TGTGCCAGCAGCTTAGGGACAGAAGAGACCCAGTACTTC. Translating it yields CASSLGTEETQYF.